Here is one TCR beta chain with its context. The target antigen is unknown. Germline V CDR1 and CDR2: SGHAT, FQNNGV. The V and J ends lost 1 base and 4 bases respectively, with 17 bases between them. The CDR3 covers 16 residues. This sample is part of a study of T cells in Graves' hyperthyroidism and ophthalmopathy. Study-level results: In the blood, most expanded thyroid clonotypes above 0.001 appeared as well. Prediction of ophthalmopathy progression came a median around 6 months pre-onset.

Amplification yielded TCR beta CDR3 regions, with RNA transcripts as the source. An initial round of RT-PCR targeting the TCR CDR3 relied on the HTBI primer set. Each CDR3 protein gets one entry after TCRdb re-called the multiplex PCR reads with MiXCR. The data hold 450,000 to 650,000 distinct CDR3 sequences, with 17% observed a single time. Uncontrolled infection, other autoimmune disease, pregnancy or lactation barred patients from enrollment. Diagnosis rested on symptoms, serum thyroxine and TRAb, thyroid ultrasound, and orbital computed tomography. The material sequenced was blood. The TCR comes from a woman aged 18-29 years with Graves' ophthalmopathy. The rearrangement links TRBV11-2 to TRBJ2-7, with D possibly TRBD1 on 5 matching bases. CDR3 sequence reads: CASSLGTIKGIYEQYF. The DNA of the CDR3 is TGTGCCAGCAGCTTAGGGACAATAAAAGGGATATACGAGCAGTACTTC.